This TCR beta chain derives from a study of vaccination effects on CD4 cells after COVID-19. On this clone: Its antigen is not known.

Repertoires were generated with immunoSEQ multiplex PCR, while TCRdb's copy carries only in-frame clones and drops some. The sample has 17,000 or so clones, approximately 74% seen once; the top ten hold roughly 17%. Study findings and constraints: A shortage of convalescent patients and an absence of early post-infection timepoints characterized the study. Substantial clonal contraction characterized both infection- and vaccine-induced clones late after vaccination.

In the ViraFEST assay, antigen-specific CD4+ clonotypes were identified by expansion after peptide-pool stimulation. Scientists isolated CD4+ T cells after an approximately 10-day culture period ended. Convalescent patients had PCR-confirmed SARS-CoV-2 infection between March and December 2020. It was with around 10 IU/ml IL-2 and about 10 ug/ml peptides that 1.5 million to 2.5 million PBMC per well were cultured. Replacing half the medium with IL-2 medium was done on days 3 and 7. The CDR3 has 13 amino acids. The germline gives CDR1 MNHEY, CDR2 SVGAGI. V lost 2 bases, J lost 3 bases, and 7 bases lay in between.

The sample consisted of CD4+ T cells from PBMCs cultured with SARS-CoV-2 spike peptides, taken before COVID-19 vaccination. This clonotype originated in a human donor who had a prior SARS-CoV-2 infection. The V gene is TRBV6-5, the J gene TRBJ1-2; D unresolved. CDR3 in DNA: TGTGCCAGCAGTTACGGTGGGGACTATGGCTACACCTTC. Translated, it gives CASSYGGDYGYTF.